These 32 T cell receptor beta chains came from one sample sequenced in a study of cytomegalovirus exposure and HLA in healthy donors. PCR amplification relied on 60 Vbeta primers (plus 13 Jbeta primers). Profiled with immunoSEQ multiplex PCR; TCRdb holds only in-frame clones, not every one. This sample contains approximately 120,000 clones. The sequencing sample was made of PBMCs. Source of these receptors: a man aged 25 to 45 in good health and CMV-seronegative.

The V and J genes are TRBV4-2 and TRBJ1-3; D is uncertain. This CDR3 is built from 14 residues. The V gene lost 4 bases and the J gene lost 4 bases, with 11 bases spanning the gap. In germline, CDR1 is LGHNA, CDR2 YNFKEQ. In DNA form, the CDR3 reads TGTGCCAGCAGCCGCCTGAGCCCAGGAAACACCATATATTTT. Translated, it gives CASSRLSPGNTIYF.

The chain has TRBV10-3 and TRBJ2-3; D is undetermined. This CDR3 is built from 14 residues. V was cut by 10 bases and J by 2 bases, with 16 bases left in between. The germline gives CDR1 ENHRY, CDR2 SYGVKD. The CDR3 reads CATYRGSDTDTQYF. The CDR3 nucleotides are TGTGCCACCTACCGAGGATCGGACACAGATACGCAGTATTTT.

The CDR3: CASRRTGASEAFF. In DNA, the CDR3 is TGCGCCAGCAGACGGACAGGCGCGAGTGAAGCTTTCTTT. The rearrangement uses TRBV5-1 and TRBJ1-1, with 7 bases aligning to TRBD1. The germline gives CDR1 SGHRS, CDR2 YFSETQ. This CDR3 is 13 amino acids long. Unmatched junction bases numbered 8, after V lost 5 bases and J lost 7 bases. Using reference TRBV5-1 and TRBJ1-1 for the parts outside the CDR3, the full variable domain is KAGVTQTPRYLIKTRGQQVTLSCSPISGHRSVSWYQQTPGQGLQFLFEYFSETQRNKGNFPGRFSGRQFSNSRSEMNVSTLELGDSALYLCASRRTGASEAFFGQGTRLTVV.

This sequence joins TRBV7-9 and TRBJ1-1; 10 bases map to TRBD1. V shed 11 bases, J shed 1 base, and the junction held 4 bases outside the gene matches. Germline V gene sequence: CDR1 SEHNR, CDR2 FQNEAQ (reference sequence). The CDR3 consists of 13 residues. The CDR3 region has the DNA TGTGCCGGGGGGACAGGGGCGAACACTGAAGCTTTCTTT. It encodes CAGGTGANTEAFF.

The gene calls are TRBV4-2 and TRBJ2-1; 9 positions match TRBD2. Germline assignment: CDR1 LGHNA and CDR2 YNFKEQ. This CDR3 has 16 amino acids. V was pared by 3 bases and J by 6 bases, with 9 bases of the junction left unmatched. CDR3 loop: CASSQLSGRTSNEQFF. DNA for the CDR3: TGTGCCAGCAGCCAGCTTAGCGGGAGAACCTCCAATGAGCAGTTCTTC.

The V call is TRBV5-1, the J call TRBJ2-5; maybe TRBD1 (5 bases). The J call may be in error: the DNA end matches TRBJ2-7 better. Germline V CDR1 and CDR2: SGHRS, YFSETQ. The CDR3 runs 14 residues. CDR3 amino acids: CASSLYRRVDEQYF. Written as DNA, the CDR3 is TGCGCCAGCAGCTTGTATCGCAGGGTGGACGAGCAGTACTTC.

J is TRBJ2-5 and V is TRBV4-2; perhaps TRBD1 as D (5 bases). CDR3 length equals 15 residues. V lost 0 bases to trimming and J lost 0 bases, with 8 bases between them. Germline loops: CDR1 LGHNA, CDR2 YNFKEQ. CDR3 loop: CASSQDAGYQETQYF. In DNA form, the CDR3 reads TGTGCCAGCAGCCAAGATGCAGGGTACCAAGAGACCCAGTACTTC.

V gene TRBV11-2 combines with J gene TRBJ1-2; 12 bases map to TRBD1. Germline assignment: CDR1 SGHAT and CDR2 FQNNGV. The ends lost 6 bases at V and 3 bases at J; junction bases unmatched: 11. The CDR3 has 17 amino acids. The CDR3 DNA reads TGTGCCAGCAGTCGTATCCGGGACAGGGGGCTCGACTATGGCTACACCTTC. This gives the protein CASSRIRDRGLDYGYTF.

The chain has TRBV30 and TRBJ1-5; the D gene is possibly TRBD1 (5 bases). The CDR3 loop spans 16 amino acids. CDR1 and CDR2 (germline): GTSNPN, SVGIG (reference sequence). V lost 0 bases, J lost 2 bases, and 14 bases lay in between. The CDR3 DNA reads as TGTGCCTGGAGTGTCCCGCGGGGGTATGGCAATCAGCCCCAGCATTTT. Protein sequence: CAWSVPRGYGNQPQHF.

The chain combines TRBV28 with TRBJ2-7; 10 bases agree with TRBD1. The CDR3 contains 15 residues. CDR1 is MDHEN and CDR2 is SYDVKM in the germline V gene. Germline trimming cut 5 bases from V and 6 bases from J; bases unmatched to any gene: 10. The chain's CDR3 is CASSPPGTGDREQYF. The CDR3 bases are TGTGCCAGCAGTCCCCCCGGGACAGGGGATCGCGAGCAGTACTTC.

This chain links TRBV6-5 with TRBJ1-2; 11 bases match TRBD1. Germline V lookup: CDR1 MNHEY, CDR2 SVGAGI. Trimming took 1 base from V and 4 from J; bases not matched to a gene: 5. The CDR3 is 16 residues long. The CDR3 is CASSYLRTGGSYGYTF. The CDR3 DNA reads as TGTGCCAGCAGTTACTTACGGACAGGGGGCAGCTATGGCTACACCTTC.

V is TRBV28 and J is TRBJ1-1, with a weak D call TRBD1 (5 bases). Germline assignment: CDR1 MDHEN and CDR2 SYDVKM. V was cut by 2 bases and J by 4 bases, with 17 bases left in between. This CDR3 has 16 amino acids. The CDR3 is CASSLPGVGVITEAFF. DNA for the CDR3: TGTGCCAGCAGTTTACCCGGAGTAGGGGTTATCACTGAAGCTTTCTTT.

The chain combines TRBV9 with TRBJ2-5; no clear D gene. Matching the DNA end better, TRBJ2-7 makes the J call doubtful. Per germline, CDR1 SGDLS and CDR2 YYNGEE. CDR3 length equals 11 residues. CDR3 residues: CASGQEYEQYF. The DNA of the CDR3 is TGTGCCAGCGGGCAGGAATACGAGCAGTACTTC.

This chain joins TRBV28 and TRBJ1-1; tentative D call: TRBD1 (5 bases). CDR1 and CDR2 from the germline V gene are MDHEN and SYDVKM. Trimming stripped 7 bases from V and 5 bases from J, with 8 bases between. The CDR3 is 11 residues long. The CDR3 is CASKQATEAFF. Written as DNA, the CDR3 is TGTGCCAGCAAACAGGCTACTGAAGCTTTCTTT.

The V and J genes are TRBV13 and TRBJ1-1; possibly TRBD1 for D (6 bases). The CDR3 totals 16 residues. Trimming shortened V by 5 bases and J by 0 bases, and 16 bases separated the two germline ends. Germline assignment: CDR1 PRHDT and CDR2 FYEKMQ (reference sequence). The CDR3: CASSGQIQGLNTEAFF. The CDR3 region has the DNA TGTGCCAGCAGCGGACAAATACAGGGTTTGAACACTGAAGCTTTCTTT. Drawing the rest from reference TRBV13 and TRBJ1-1, the complete variable domain is AAGVIQSPRHLIKEKRETATLKCYPIPRHDTVYWYQQGPGQDPQFLISFYEKMQSDKGSIPDRFSAQQFSDYHSELNMSSLELGDSALYFCASSGQIQGLNTEAFFGQGTRLTVV.

Regarding this clone: An end of the junction does not agree with germline; a read error may underlie this. This chain links TRBV5-8 with TRBJ1-4; TRBD1 matches 8 bases. The CDR3 loop spans 12 amino acids. Looked up from germline, CDR1 is SGHTS and CDR2 is YDEGEE. CDR3 bases: TGTGCCAGCAGCTTGAGTCGGCAGGGGGCGACTTTT. Amino acid sequence: CASSLSRQGATF. Full variable domain (missing parts from reference TRBV5-8 and TRBJ1-4): EAGVTQSPTHLIKTRGQQATLRCSPISGHTSVYWYQQALGLGLQFLLWYDEGEERNRGNFPPRFSGRQFPNYSSELNVNALELEDSALYLCASSLSRQGATFGSGTQLSVL.

The genes are TRBV29-1 and TRBJ2-1; 9 bases fit TRBD2. The CDR3 consists of 21 residues. Germline V gene sequence: CDR1 SQVTM, CDR2 ANQGSEA. J was trimmed by 2 bases and V by 4 bases; bases with no gene match: 24. CDR3 coding DNA: TGCAGCGTTGTAGTACTTCTAGGGAGACTAGCGGTTCCAGCTACCTACAATGAGCAGTTCTTC. Amino acid sequence: CSVVVLLGRLAVPATYNEQFF.

V gene TRBV28 combines with J gene TRBJ1-5, with 10 bases fitting TRBD1. This CDR3 is built from 16 residues. Germline V CDR1 and CDR2: MDHEN, SYDVKM. The ends lost 6 bases at V and 1 base at J; junction bases unmatched: 6. The CDR3 DNA reads TGTGCCAGCAGCTATCCGGGACAGGGGAGCAATCAGCCCCAGCATTTT. This translates into CASSYPGQGSNQPQHF.

The chain combines TRBV19 with TRBJ1-5; the D is unclear. Germline V gene data show CDR1 as LNHDA and CDR2 as SQIVND (reference sequence). The CDR3 has 16 amino acids. V was clipped by 3 bases and J by 3 bases, with 15 bases between them. The CDR3 DNA reads TGTGCCAGTAGTATTGCTGACAATCCCATCAATCAGCCCCAGCATTTT. Its translation: CASSIADNPINQPQHF.

The V gene is TRBV11-2, the J gene TRBJ2-7; TRBD2 matches at 10 bases. This CDR3 contains 15 residues. V was clipped by 2 bases and J by 2 bases; unmatched bases: 3. Germline loops: CDR1 SGHAT, CDR2 FQNNGV. The CDR3 DNA sequence: TGTGCCAGCAGCTTAATAGCGGGAGGTCCCTACGAGCAGTACTTC. This encodes CASSLIAGGPYEQYF.

The chain uses TRBV2 and TRBJ2-3; maybe TRBD1 (5 bases). Looked up from germline, CDR1 is SNHLY and CDR2 is FYNNEI. V was cut by 7 bases and J by 2 bases, with 13 bases left in between. CDR3 length: 14 amino acids. CDR3: CASKETAFTDTQYF. The CDR3 DNA follows: TGTGCCAGCAAGGAGACAGCGTTCACAGATACGCAGTATTTT.

The chain employs TRBV19 and TRBJ1-5; D is perhaps TRBD1 (5 bases). V lost 10 bases to trimming and J lost 7 bases, with 17 bases between them. CDR1 is LNHDA, CDR2 SQIVND, per germline (reference sequence). The length of the CDR3 is 13 residues. For the CDR3, the DNA is TGTGCCACCTCCCCAGGGATGGGGCAGCCCCAGCATTTT. Amino acid sequence: CATSPGMGQPQHF.

The chain couples TRBV19 to TRBJ1-5; 7 positions match TRBD1. Per the germline V gene, CDR1 is LNHDA and CDR2 is SQIVND (reference sequence). After removal of 8 bases from V and 5 bases from J, the junction contained 9 bases not matched to a gene. This CDR3 comprises 14 residues. CDR3 amino acids: CASGGQVEYQPQHF. CDR3 nucleotides: TGTGCCAGTGGCGGACAGGTAGAGTATCAGCCCCAGCATTTT.

This chain links TRBV5-1 with TRBJ2-5; 11 bases agree with TRBD1. J lost 5 bases, V lost 4 bases, and 4 bases had no gene match. This CDR3 region has 14 residues. Germline V CDR1 and CDR2: SGHRS, YFSETQ. The CDR3 loop is CASSRTGGFETQYF. The CDR3 nucleotides read TGCGCCAGCAGCCGGACAGGGGGCTTTGAGACCCAGTACTTC.

J is TRBJ2-2 and V is TRBV6-5; the match to TRBD1 covers 7 bases. Germline trimming cut 6 bases from V and 5 bases from J; bases unmatched to any gene: 9. This CDR3 spans 15 amino acids. CDR1 MNHEY and CDR2 SVGAGI come from the germline V gene. CDR3 DNA: TGTGCCAGCAGCCCAGCCGGGACAGAAACCGGGGAGCTGTTTTTT. It translates to CASSPAGTETGELFF.

The J gene is TRBJ2-1, the V gene TRBV30; 12 bases fit TRBD2. V lost 1 base to trimming and J lost 6 bases; unmatched junction nucleotides: 7. This CDR3 spans 16 amino acids. Germline CDR1 is GTSNPN and CDR2 is SVGIG (reference sequence). The CDR3 is CAWSGASGRAGNEQFF. The CDR3 nucleotides read TGTGCCTGGAGTGGAGCTAGCGGGAGGGCCGGCAATGAGCAGTTCTTC.

This chain joins TRBV7-3 and TRBJ1-1; tentative D call: TRBD1 (6 bases). V was clipped by 5 bases and J by 5 bases, with 15 bases between them. Germline V gene data show CDR1 as SGHTA and CDR2 as FQGTGA. This CDR3 spans 14 amino acids. CDR3 bases: TGTGCCAGCAGCGAGCGGGGGCCTCTGACTGAAGCTTTCTTT. It specifies CASSERGPLTEAFF.

The rearrangement links TRBV5-4 to TRBJ1-1, with no clear D. Germline V CDR1 and CDR2: SGHNT, YYREEE (reference sequence). The germline V and J ends were trimmed by 2 bases and 6 bases, with 20 bases remaining between them. The CDR3 totals 16 residues. The DNA for the CDR3 is TGTGCCAGCAGCTTATTAACGGGAGGCGGTAAGGCTGAAGCTTTCTTT. Encoded protein: CASSLLTGGGKAEAFF.

The rearrangement uses TRBV5-4 and TRBJ1-1; D is undetermined. This CDR3 is 15 amino acids long. Germline V gene lookup returns CDR1 SGHNT and CDR2 YYREEE (reference sequence). Trimming took 4 bases from V and 5 from J, leaving 18 bases between them. The DNA for the CDR3 is TGTGCCAGCAGCGCCTTCTCCGAGGGCGAAACTGAAGCTTTCTTT. This encodes CASSAFSEGETEAFF.

V is TRBV5-3 and J is TRBJ1-4, with TRBD1 as a possible D gene (5 bases). TRBV5-3 carries the ORF label, with uncertain function. The CDR3 has 17 amino acids. V was pared by 2 bases and J by 0 bases, with 14 bases between. The CDR3 here is CARSFYWDFTTNEKLFF. The CDR3 DNA reads TGTGCCAGAAGCTTTTACTGGGACTTCACAACTAATGAAAAACTGTTTTTT.

The chain uses TRBV20-1 and TRBJ2-7; 7 nucleotides match TRBD2. The junction had 0 bases not matched to a gene; V was cut back by 0 bases and J by 7 bases. CDR1 is DFQATT, CDR2 SNEGSKA, per germline (reference sequence). The CDR3 loop spans 11 amino acids. The CDR3 spells CSAREGGEQYF. The CDR3 DNA reads TGCAGTGCTAGAGAGGGGGGGGAGCAGTACTTC.

The rearrangement links TRBV5-6 to TRBJ2-1; perhaps TRBD1 as D (7 bases). The CDR3 is 16 residues long. CDR1 and CDR2 (germline): SGHDT, YYEEEE. V shed 2 bases and J shed 7 bases, with 19 bases lying between them. The CDR3 nucleotides read TGTGCCAGCAGCTTTGAGACAGGGAGGTCAGGGAATGAGCAGTTCTTC. This codes for CASSFETGRSGNEQFF.